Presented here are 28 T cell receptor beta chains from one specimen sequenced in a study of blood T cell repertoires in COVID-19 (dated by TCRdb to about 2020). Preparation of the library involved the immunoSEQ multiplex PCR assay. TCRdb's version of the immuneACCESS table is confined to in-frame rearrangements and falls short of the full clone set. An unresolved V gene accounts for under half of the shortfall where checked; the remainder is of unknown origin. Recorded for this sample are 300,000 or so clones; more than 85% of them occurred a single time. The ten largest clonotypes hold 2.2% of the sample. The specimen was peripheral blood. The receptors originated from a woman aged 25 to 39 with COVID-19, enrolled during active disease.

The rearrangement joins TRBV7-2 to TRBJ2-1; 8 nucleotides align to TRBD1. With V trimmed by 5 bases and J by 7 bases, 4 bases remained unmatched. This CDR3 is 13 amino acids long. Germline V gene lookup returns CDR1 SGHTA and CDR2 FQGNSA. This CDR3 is CASSDYRGNEQFF. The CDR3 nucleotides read TGTGCCAGCAGCGACTACAGGGGGAATGAGCAGTTCTTC.

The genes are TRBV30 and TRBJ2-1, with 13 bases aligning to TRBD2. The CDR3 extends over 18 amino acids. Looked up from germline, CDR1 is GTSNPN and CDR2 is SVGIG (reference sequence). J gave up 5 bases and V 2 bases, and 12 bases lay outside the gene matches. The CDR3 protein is CAWSRRTGGLAGDNEQFF. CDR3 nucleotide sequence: TGTGCCTGGAGTCGGAGGACAGGAGGACTAGCGGGAGACAATGAGCAGTTCTTC.

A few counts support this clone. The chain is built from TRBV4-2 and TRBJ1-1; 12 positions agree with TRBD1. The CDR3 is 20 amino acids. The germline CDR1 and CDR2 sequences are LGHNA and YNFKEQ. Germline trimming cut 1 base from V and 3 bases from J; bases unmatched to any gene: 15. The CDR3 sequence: CASSQGEGGDRGRWDTEAFF. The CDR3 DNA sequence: TGTGCCAGCAGCCAAGGCGAAGGTGGGGACAGGGGGCGATGGGACACTGAAGCTTTCTTT.

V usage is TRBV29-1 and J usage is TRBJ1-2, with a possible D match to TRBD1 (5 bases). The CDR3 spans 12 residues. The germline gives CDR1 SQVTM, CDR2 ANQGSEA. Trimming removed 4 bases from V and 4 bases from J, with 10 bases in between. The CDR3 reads CSVGWQGYGYTF. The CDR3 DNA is TGCAGCGTTGGGTGGCAGGGCTATGGCTACACCTTC.

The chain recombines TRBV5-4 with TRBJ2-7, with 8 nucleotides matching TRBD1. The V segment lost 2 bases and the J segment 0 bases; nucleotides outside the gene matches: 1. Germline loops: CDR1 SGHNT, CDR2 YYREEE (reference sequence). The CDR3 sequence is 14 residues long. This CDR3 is CASSFGTGSYEQYF. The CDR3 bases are TGTGCCAGCAGCTTCGGGACAGGCTCCTACGAGCAGTACTTC.

CDR3 sequence: CSVIGQGYEQYF. The CDR3 DNA reads TGCAGCGTTATAGGACAGGGGTACGAGCAGTACTTC. V is TRBV29-1 and J is TRBJ2-7; 9 positions agree with TRBD1. V was pared by 5 bases and J by 4 bases, with 3 bases of the junction left unmatched. CDR1 SQVTM and CDR2 ANQGSEA come from the germline V gene. The CDR3 length is 12 residues.

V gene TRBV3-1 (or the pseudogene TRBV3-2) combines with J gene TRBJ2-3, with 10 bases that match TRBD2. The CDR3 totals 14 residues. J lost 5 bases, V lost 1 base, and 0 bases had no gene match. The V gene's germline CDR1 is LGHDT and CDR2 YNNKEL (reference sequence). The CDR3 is CASSQGLAGDTQYF. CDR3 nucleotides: TGTGCCAGCAGCCAAGGACTAGCGGGAGATACGCAGTATTTT.

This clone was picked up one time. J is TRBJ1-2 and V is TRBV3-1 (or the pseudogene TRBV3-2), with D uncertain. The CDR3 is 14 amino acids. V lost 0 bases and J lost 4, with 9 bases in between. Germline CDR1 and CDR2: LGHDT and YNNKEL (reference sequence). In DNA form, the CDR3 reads TGTGCCAGCAGCCAAGATCCCGGTATCTATGGCTACACCTTC. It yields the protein CASSQDPGIYGYTF.

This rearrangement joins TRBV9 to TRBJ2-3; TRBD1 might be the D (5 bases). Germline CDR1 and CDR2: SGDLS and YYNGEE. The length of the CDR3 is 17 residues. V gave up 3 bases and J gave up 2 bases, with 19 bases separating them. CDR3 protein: CASSASTGNLLTDTQYF. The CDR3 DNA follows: TGTGCCAGCAGCGCTTCTACAGGAAACCTACTCACAGATACGCAGTATTTT.

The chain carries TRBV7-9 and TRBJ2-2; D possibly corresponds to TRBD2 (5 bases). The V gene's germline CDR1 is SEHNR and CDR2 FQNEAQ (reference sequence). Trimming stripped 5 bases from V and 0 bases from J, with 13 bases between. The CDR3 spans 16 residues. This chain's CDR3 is CASSMYSAPNTGELFF. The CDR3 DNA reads TGTGCCAGCAGCATGTATAGCGCCCCGAACACCGGGGAGCTGTTTTTT.

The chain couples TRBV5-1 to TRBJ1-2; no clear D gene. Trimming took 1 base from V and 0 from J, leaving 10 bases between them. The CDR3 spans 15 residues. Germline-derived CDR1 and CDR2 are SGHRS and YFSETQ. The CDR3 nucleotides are TGCGCCAGCAGCTTGTCGCGGTCAGCTAACTATGGCTACACCTTC. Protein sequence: CASSLSRSANYGYTF.

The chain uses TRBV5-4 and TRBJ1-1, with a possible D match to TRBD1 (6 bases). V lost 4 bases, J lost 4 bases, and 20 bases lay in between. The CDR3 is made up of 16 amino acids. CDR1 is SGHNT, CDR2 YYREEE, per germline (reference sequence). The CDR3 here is CASSPGTQGSGTEAFF. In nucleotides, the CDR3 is TGTGCCAGCAGCCCCGGTACACAGGGAAGTGGCACTGAAGCTTTCTTT.

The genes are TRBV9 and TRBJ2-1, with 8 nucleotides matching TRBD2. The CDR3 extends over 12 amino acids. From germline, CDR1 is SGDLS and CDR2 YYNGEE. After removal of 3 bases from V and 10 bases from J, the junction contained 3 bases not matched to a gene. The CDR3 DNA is TGTGCCAGCAGCGCGGCGGGAGGCGAGCAGTTCTTC. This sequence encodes CASSAAGGEQFF. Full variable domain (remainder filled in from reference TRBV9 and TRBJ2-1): DSGVTQTPKHLITATGQRVTLRCSPRSGDLSVYWYQQSLDQGLQFLIQYYNGEERAKGNILERFSAQQFPDLHSELNLSSLELGDSALYFCASSAAGGEQFFGPGTRLTVL.

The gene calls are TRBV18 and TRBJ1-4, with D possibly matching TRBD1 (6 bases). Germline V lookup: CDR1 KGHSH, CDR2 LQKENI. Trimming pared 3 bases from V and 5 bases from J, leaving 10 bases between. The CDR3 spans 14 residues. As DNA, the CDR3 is TGTGCCAGCTCACCCGACAGGTTAAATGAAAAACTGTTTTTT. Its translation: CASSPDRLNEKLFF.

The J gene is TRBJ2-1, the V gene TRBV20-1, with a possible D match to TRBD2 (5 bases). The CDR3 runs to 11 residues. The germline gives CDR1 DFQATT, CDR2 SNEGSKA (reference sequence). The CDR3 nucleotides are TGCAGGGCAACTAGTATTCGTGAGCAGTTCTTC. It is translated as CRATSIREQFF.

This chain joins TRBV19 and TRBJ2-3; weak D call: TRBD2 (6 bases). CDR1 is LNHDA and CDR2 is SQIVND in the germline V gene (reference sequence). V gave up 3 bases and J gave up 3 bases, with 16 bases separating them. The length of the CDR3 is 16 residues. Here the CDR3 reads CASSMGSSAVTDTQYF. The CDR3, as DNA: TGTGCCAGTAGTATGGGTTCTAGCGCGGTGACAGATACGCAGTATTTT.

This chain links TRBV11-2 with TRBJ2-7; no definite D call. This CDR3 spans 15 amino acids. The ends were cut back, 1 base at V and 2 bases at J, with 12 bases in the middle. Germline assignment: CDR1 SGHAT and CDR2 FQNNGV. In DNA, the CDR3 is TGTGCCAGCAGCTTAGGAGGCGGTATCGCCTACGAGCAGTACTTC. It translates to CASSLGGGIAYEQYF.

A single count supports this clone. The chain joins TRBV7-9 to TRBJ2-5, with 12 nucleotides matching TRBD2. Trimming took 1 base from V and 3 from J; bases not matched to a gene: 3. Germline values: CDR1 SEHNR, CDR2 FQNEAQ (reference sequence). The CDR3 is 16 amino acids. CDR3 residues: CASSLGRLAGEETQYF. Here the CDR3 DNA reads TGTGCCAGCAGCTTAGGTCGACTAGCGGGAGAAGAGACCCAGTACTTC.

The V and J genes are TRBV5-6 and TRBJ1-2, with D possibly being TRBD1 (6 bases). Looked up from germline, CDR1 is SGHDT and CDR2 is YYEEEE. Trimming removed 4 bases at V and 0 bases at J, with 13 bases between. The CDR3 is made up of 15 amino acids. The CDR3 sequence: CASSSGQLSNYGYTF. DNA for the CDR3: TGTGCCAGCAGCAGCGGACAGCTATCTAACTATGGCTACACCTTC.

Here the CDR3 reads CASSPVRAEGYTF. The CDR3 DNA follows: TGTGCCAGCTCACCAGTCAGGGCGGAGGGCTACACCTTC. This chain links TRBV18 with TRBJ1-2; D may be TRBD1 (5 bases). V lost 2 bases and J lost 8, with 12 bases in between. Germline V gives CDR1 KGHSH, CDR2 LQKENI. CDR3 length: 13 residues. The full variable domain, with the rest looked up from reference TRBV18 and TRBJ1-2, is NAGVMQNPRHLVRRRGQEARLRCSPMKGHSHVYWYRQLPEEGLKFMVYLQKENIIDESGMPKERFSAEFPKEGPSILRIQQVVRGDSAAYFCASSPVRAEGYTFGSGTRLTVV.

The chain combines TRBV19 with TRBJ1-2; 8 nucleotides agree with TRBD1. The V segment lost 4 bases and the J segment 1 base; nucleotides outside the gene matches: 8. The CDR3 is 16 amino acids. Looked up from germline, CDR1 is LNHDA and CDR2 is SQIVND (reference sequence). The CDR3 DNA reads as TGTGCCAGTAGTACCCCGACAGGGGAGCTTAACTATGGCTACACCTTC. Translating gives CASSTPTGELNYGYTF.

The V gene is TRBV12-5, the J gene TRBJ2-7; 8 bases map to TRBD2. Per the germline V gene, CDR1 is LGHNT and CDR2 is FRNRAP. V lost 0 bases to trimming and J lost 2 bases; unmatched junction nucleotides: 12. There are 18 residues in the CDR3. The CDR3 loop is CASGLVGQLAGRPYEQYF. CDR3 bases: TGTGCTAGTGGTTTGGTAGGTCAGCTAGCGGGTCGCCCCTACGAGCAGTACTTC.

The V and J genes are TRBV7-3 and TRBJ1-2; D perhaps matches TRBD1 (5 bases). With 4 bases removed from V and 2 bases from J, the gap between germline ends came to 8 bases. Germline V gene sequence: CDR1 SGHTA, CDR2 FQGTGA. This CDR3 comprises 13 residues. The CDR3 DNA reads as TGTGCCAGCAGCTCCGGGGGGAACTATGGCTACACCTTC. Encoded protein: CASSSGGNYGYTF.

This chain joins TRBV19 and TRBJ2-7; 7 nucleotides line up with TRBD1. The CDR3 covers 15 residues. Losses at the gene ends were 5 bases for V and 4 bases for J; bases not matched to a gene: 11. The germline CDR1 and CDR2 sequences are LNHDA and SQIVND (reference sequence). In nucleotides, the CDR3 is TGTGCCAGTAGTGTGGGGACAGAAAATCCTTACGAGCAGTACTTC. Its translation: CASSVGTENPYEQYF.

CDR3 region: CASSFGVVASSYEQYF. The CDR3 nucleotides read TGTGCCAGCAGCTTCGGGGTGGTAGCGAGCTCCTACGAGCAGTACTTC. The chain uses TRBV7-9 and TRBJ2-7; possible D gene TRBD2, 5 bases. With 3 bases removed from V and 0 bases from J, the gap between germline ends came to 15 bases. Germline V CDR1 and CDR2: SEHNR, FQNEAQ (reference sequence). This CDR3 is built from 16 residues.

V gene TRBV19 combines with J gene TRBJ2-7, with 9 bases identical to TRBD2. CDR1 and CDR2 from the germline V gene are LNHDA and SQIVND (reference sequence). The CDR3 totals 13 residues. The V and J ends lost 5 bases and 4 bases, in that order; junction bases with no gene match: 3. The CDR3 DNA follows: TGTGCCAGTAGTGCGCGGGAGGGATACGAGCAGTACTTC. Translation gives CASSAREGYEQYF.

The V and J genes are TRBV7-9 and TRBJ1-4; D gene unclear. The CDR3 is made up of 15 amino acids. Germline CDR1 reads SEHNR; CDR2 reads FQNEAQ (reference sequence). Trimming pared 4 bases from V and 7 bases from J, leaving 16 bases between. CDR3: CASSYSGMVGEKLFF. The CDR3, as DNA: TGTGCCAGCAGCTATTCGGGGATGGTCGGTGAAAAACTGTTTTTT.

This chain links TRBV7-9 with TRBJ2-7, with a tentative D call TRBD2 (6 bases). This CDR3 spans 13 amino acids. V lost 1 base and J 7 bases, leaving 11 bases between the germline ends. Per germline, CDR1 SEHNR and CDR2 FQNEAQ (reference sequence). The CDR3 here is CASSLEGTWEQYF. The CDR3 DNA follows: TGTGCCAGCAGCTTAGAGGGGACTTGGGAGCAGTACTTC.